The rows below give T cell receptor beta chains drawn from one sample of a study of CD8 T cells in ankylosing spondylitis. TCRdb re-called the 5' RACE reads with MiXCR, one entry per CDR3 protein. The sample lists more than 100,000 distinct CDR3 sequences; about 10% were seen once. Sequencing used blood, either unsorted or a sorted T cell fraction (not recorded which). Receptors originate from a female donor with ankylosing spondylitis or in good health (not recorded which). Each CDR3 is given with its conserved first and last residue. Fields, in order: CDR3 length, J gene, clone size, V gene, D gene, CDR3 DNA, CDR3 protein. The D gene is left open where the match is weak. Expanded clones are given a class, and other clones once, few, many or no size at all.

12 | TRBJ1-4 | many | TRBV12-3/TRBV12-4 | NA | TGTGCCAGCAGTTTGCGACAGGAAAAACTGTTTTTT | CASSLRQEKLFF
17 | TRBJ2-5 | many | TRBV12-2 | NA | TGTGCAAGTCGCTTAGAGGAGGGACAGGGGACCCAAGAGACCCAGTACTTC | CASRLEEGQGTQETQYF
13 | TRBJ1-2 | many | TRBV11-2 | NA | TGTGCCAGCAGCTCCCTCCAGGTAGCCGGCTACACCTTC | CASSSLQVAGYTF
14 | TRBJ1-5 | NA | TRBV7-2 | NA | TGTGCCAGCAGCACGGGACCGGCCCAGCAGCCCCAGCATTTT | CASSTGPAQQPQHF
17 | TRBJ2-2 | many | TRBV5-1 | TRBD1 | TGCGCCAGCAGCTTGCCCCCACAGGGGGGATTAGCCGGGGAGCTGTTTTTT | CASSLPPQGGLAGELFF
16 | TRBJ1-3 | many | TRBV10-3 | NA | TGTGCCATCAGTCCGAACCCAACAGGGTCTGGAAACACCATATATTTT | CAISPNPTGSGNTIYF
13 | TRBJ1-2 | NA | TRBV11-2 | NA | TGTGCCAGCAGCTCCCGGTTGGTTCCCGGCTACACCTTC | CASSSRLVPGYTF
16 | TRBJ2-3 | few | TRBV5-5 | TRBD2 | TGTGCCAGCAGCTCGTACGGGACTAGCGGGGAAGATACGCAGTATTTT | CASSSYGTSGEDTQYF
15 | TRBJ2-7 | many | TRBV7-2 | TRBD2 | TGTGCCAGCAGCTTCTCCGGGACTACCGCCTACGAGCAGTACTTC | CASSFSGTTAYEQYF
15 | TRBJ1-1 | many | TRBV5-1 | TRBD1 | TGCGCCAGCAGCCCCCGACAGGGAGCGAACACTGAAGCTTTCTTT | CASSPRQGANTEAFF
15 | TRBJ2-1 | many | TRBV7-2 | NA | TGTGCCAGCAGCTTCCAAAGGAGCCTTTACAATGAGCAGTTCTTC | CASSFQRSLYNEQFF
15 | TRBJ1-4 | many | TRBV7-2 | NA | TGTGCCAGCAGCTTAGCCCGGGCCCCGCAGGAAAAACTGTTTTTT | CASSLARAPQEKLFF
15 | TRBJ1-3 | many | TRBV5-1 | NA | TGCGCCAGCAGCCCGCTCGGGAATACTGGAAACACCATATATTTT | CASSPLGNTGNTIYF
13 | TRBJ1-2 | many | TRBV5-6 | TRBD1 | TGTGCCAGCAGCAGGGACAGGGGTAATGTCTACACCTTC | CASSRDRGNVYTF
15 | TRBJ2-1 | many | TRBV29-1 | TRBD2 | TGCAGCGTTGGACTAGCGGGTCTCCTAAGCAATGAGCAGTTCTTC | CSVGLAGLLSNEQFF
13 | TRBJ2-3 | many | TRBV20-1 | TRBD2 | TGCAGTGGGACTAGCGGGATAACAGATACGCAGTATTTT | CSGTSGITDTQYF
14 | TRBJ1-2 | many | TRBV24-1 | TRBD1 | TGTGCCACCAGTGATTTTGGGACAGGCTATGGCTACACCTTC | CATSDFGTGYGYTF
13 | TRBJ2-5 | many | TRBV12-3/TRBV12-4 | TRBD1 | TGTGCCAGCAGTCCGACAGGGGTTGAGACCCAGTACTTC | CASSPTGVETQYF
15 | TRBJ2-3 | many | TRBV5-1 | TRBD2 | TGCGCCAGCAGGGTTCTGGGACTAGATAAAGATACGCAGTATTTT | CASRVLGLDKDTQYF
13 | TRBJ2-7 | few | TRBV18 | NA | TGTGCCAGCTCCGTGGACTATCAGGGGGAGCAGCACTTC | CASSVDYQGEQHF
15 | TRBJ2-7 | many | TRBV5-6 | TRBD2 | TGTGCCAGCAGCTTTAGAGGGAGGGCCCCCAACGAGCAGTACTTC | CASSFRGRAPNEQYF
13 | TRBJ1-1 | many | TRBV7-9 | NA | TGTGCCAGCAGCTTGTTAAGTCACGATGAAGCTTTCTTT | CASSLLSHDEAFF
16 | TRBJ2-1 | many | TRBV10-3 | TRBD2 | TGTGCCATTGGAGGACTAGCGGGAGGGCCGGGTAATGAGCAGTTCTTC | CAIGGLAGGPGNEQFF
17 | TRBJ2-1 | NA | TRBV7-9 | TRBD2 | TGTGCCAGCAGCTGGACTAGCGGGAGGGACTCCTACAATGAGCAGTTCTTC | CASSWTSGRDSYNEQFF
13 | TRBJ2-7 | few | TRBV5-1 | NA | TGCGCCAGCACCAACACAGGGAACTACGAGCAGTACTTC | CASTNTGNYEQYF
13 | TRBJ2-5 | many | TRBV10-2 | NA | TGCGCCAGCCAACTAGCCAACCGAGAGACCCAGTACTTC | CASQLANRETQYF
13 | TRBJ1-2 | NA | TRBV7-9 | NA | TGTGCCAGCAGCTTGGTTCTTGCCTATGGCTACACCTTC | CASSLVLAYGYTF
12 | TRBJ1-5 | many | TRBV20-1 | NA | TGCTCGGGGACGGATGCCGCTCAGCCCCAGCATTTT | CSGTDAAQPQHF
16 | TRBJ2-4 | NA | TRBV5-1 | NA | TGCGCCAGCAGCGTGGATTCCGGGACGTTAAAAAACATTCAGTACTTC | CASSVDSGTLKNIQYF
16 | TRBJ2-3 | many | TRBV7-6 | NA | TGTGCCAGCAGTCGATCTATCGGGGGCCCGACAGATACGCAGTATTTT | CASSRSIGGPTDTQYF
17 | TRBJ2-1 | many | TRBV20-1 | TRBD2 | TGCAGTGCTAGAGATTCTAGCGGGAAATACATTACTCATGAGCAGTTCTTC | CSARDSSGKYITHEQFF
14 | TRBJ2-5 | NA | TRBV27 | NA | TGTGCCAGCAGTAGATCAAGACTCCAAGAGACCCAGTACTTC | CASSRSRLQETQYF
15 | TRBJ2-1 | many | TRBV12-3/TRBV12-4 | NA | TGTGCCAGCAGTCTAGAAGGGAACTCCTACAATGAGCAGTTCTTC | CASSLEGNSYNEQFF
13 | TRBJ1-1 | NA | TRBV20-1 | NA | TGCAGTGCTAGAGGCCCTTCCACGATGAATGCGTTCTTT | CSARGPSTMNAFF
14 | TRBJ1-1 | NA | TRBV2 | TRBD1 | TGTGCCAGCAGTGTACAGGGGGCGAGCACTGAAGCTTTCTTT | CASSVQGASTEAFF
16 | TRBJ1-2 | many | TRBV7-8 | NA | TGTGCCAGCAGCTTCGGGGGGGGGGCAAATCCCTCTGGCTACACCTTC | CASSFGGGANPSGYTF
15 | TRBJ2-5 | many | TRBV5-1 | NA | TGCGCCAGCAGCAAGGACCAGAGTCCCGAAGAGACCCAGTACTTC | CASSKDQSPEETQYF
16 | TRBJ2-3 | many | TRBV9 | NA | TGTGCCAGCAGCGGCTCCGGGACCACAGGGACAGATACGCAGTATTTT | CASSGSGTTGTDTQYF
16 | TRBJ2-1 | many | TRBV7-9 | NA | TGTGCCAGCAGCTTAGGAGGACAGCTGATTTACAATGAGCAGTTCTTC | CASSLGGQLIYNEQFF
14 | TRBJ2-7 | many | TRBV5-1 | TRBD1 | TGCGCCAGCAGCTCGGGACAGTTGACCTACGAGCAGTACTTC | CASSSGQLTYEQYF
15 | TRBJ2-7 | many | TRBV11-2 | NA | TGTGCCAGCAGCTTAGCTAGTAGCGGATACTACGAGCAGTACTTC | CASSLASSGYYEQYF
13 | TRBJ2-7 | few | TRBV5-5 | NA | TGTGCCAGCAGCTTCAGACCGGATTACGAGCAGTACTTC | CASSFRPDYEQYF
15 | TRBJ2-7 | many | TRBV27 | NA | TGTGCCAGCAGTTTATCTTGGGGGGGGCGTTTCGAGCAGTACTTC | CASSLSWGGRFEQYF
15 | TRBJ2-3 | many | TRBV28 | NA | TGTGCCAGCAGTTTATGGGGCAGGGGAACAGATACGCAGTATTTT | CASSLWGRGTDTQYF
14 | TRBJ1-5 | many | TRBV28 | NA | TGTGCCAGCAGTTTCGAGAGGGGCAATCAGCCCCAGCATTTT | CASSFERGNQPQHF